This TCR beta chain was recovered during a study of cytomegalovirus exposure and HLA in healthy donors. About this clone: Antigen: not known.

The germline gives CDR1 SGHRS, CDR2 YFSETQ. The CDR3 length is 15 residues. With V trimmed by 4 bases and J by 2 bases, 4 bases remained unmatched. Regarding the study as a whole: Analysis was carried out at a later point, and it linked a missense DCLRE1C variant to TCR beta V- and J-gene trimming. Being productive about 87% or about 30% of the time was typical of most TCR beta V segments in an earlier analysis.

Use of 60 Vbeta and 13 Jbeta primers characterized the PCR. Profiled with immunoSEQ multiplex PCR; TCRdb holds only in-frame clones, not every one. The sample contains tens of thousands of clones, roughly 78% of which appear only once. J is TRBJ2-7 and V is TRBV5-1, with 12 positions matching TRBD2. The receptor was derived from a man aged 35-49 years in good health and CMV-seronegative. Material for sequencing was PBMCs. The DNA for the CDR3 is TGCGCCAGCAGCATTTCTAGCGGGGGGGCCTACGAGCAGTACTTC. Amino acids: CASSISSGGAYEQYF.